The 26 T cell receptor beta chains given below trace back to one sample, sequenced in a study of tumor and adjacent non-tumor tissue in lung cancer. The library came from three nested PCR rounds adapted from ARM-PCR protocols. MiXCR, applied by TCRdb to the multiplex PCR reads, yields one record per CDR3 protein. This sample has 95,000 to 150,000 distinct CDR3 sequences, with 66% found just once. No cell sorting was done before RNA was extracted from the tissue. The sequenced sample consisted of lung tumor tissue. Source of these receptors: a man between 25 and 39 years old with non-small cell lung cancer.

A word on this clonotype: A clone one base away is much larger, so this may be a read error. The chain carries TRBV29-1 and TRBJ1-1, with D hard to call. Germline V gene data show CDR1 as SQVTM and CDR2 as ANQGSEA. This CDR3 contains 13 residues. CDR3 protein: CGARSDMNTEAFF. The CDR3 DNA follows: TGCGGCGCCCGGAGCGACATGAACACTGAAGCTTTCTTT.

On this clonotype itself: The junction shows a germline mismatch at one end, possibly a read error. The chain employs TRBV29-1 and TRBJ2-1, with TRBD2 matching over 7 bases. The CDR3 contains 15 residues. Per the germline V gene, CDR1 is SQVTM and CDR2 is ANQGSEA. This chain's CDR3 is CSVEGRLGGYNEQFF. DNA of the CDR3: TGCAGCGTCGAAGGGCGCCTGGGAGGGTACAATGAGCAGTTCTTC.

Of note for this clonotype: The junction does not match germline at one end; this may be a read error. J is TRBJ2-7 and V is TRBV29-1, with 12 bases matching TRBD2. The germline CDR1 and CDR2 sequences are SQVTM and ANQGSEA. The CDR3 totals 14 residues. The CDR3 loop reads CSIMTSGSLYEQYF. The CDR3 nucleotides read TGTAGCATCATGACTAGCGGGAGCCTCTACGAGCAGTACTTC.

The V call is TRBV10-2, the J call TRBJ2-1; weak D call: TRBD2 (6 bases). CDR1 WSHSY and CDR2 SAAADI come from the germline V gene. The V and J ends lost 6 bases and 7 bases respectively, with 16 bases between them. This CDR3 is 14 amino acids long. The CDR3 DNA sequence: TGCGCCAGCAGAAGTAGCTGGAGGGAGAATGAGCAGTTCTTC. It specifies CASRSSWRENEQFF.

This clonotype has just one count. Just one base apart from a much larger clone, this may be a read error. In this CDR3 the conserved last residue, phenylalanine or tryptophan, is missing, so a read error is likely. V and J are TRBV6-5 and TRBJ2-7, with TRBD1 matching over 7 bases. J lost 0 bases, V lost 5 bases, and 4 bases had no gene match. CDR3 length: 14 residues. Germline assignment: CDR1 MNHEY and CDR2 SVGAGI. CDR3 coding DNA: TGTGCCAGCAGTAAACAGGGGCTCTCCTACGAGCAGTACTAC. Its protein product is CASSKQGLSYEQYY.

With respect to this clonotype: The missing conserved phenylalanine or tryptophan at the end of this CDR3 makes a read error likely. The CDR3, as DNA: TGCGCCAGCAGCCCCCCCGGGACCCAAGAGATCCAGTACTTA. Protein sequence: CASSPPGTQEIQYL. The chain carries TRBV4-1 and TRBJ2-5, with D perhaps matching TRBD1 or TRBD2 (5 bases each). The germline CDR1 and CDR2 sequences are MGHRA and YSYEKL. The CDR3 sequence is 14 residues long.

Worth noting for this clonotype: The junction differs from germline at one of its ends, possibly a read error. The V call is TRBV4-3, the J call TRBJ1-1; TRBD1 agrees at 7 bases. The CDR3 is 14 residues long. CDR1 and CDR2 (germline): LGHNA, YSLEER. CDR3 protein: CASRQDPGGTEAFF. DNA for the CDR3: TGCGCCAGCCGCCAAGACCCAGGGGGAACTGAAGCTTTCTTT.

Ten or more counts support this clonotype. The chain is built from TRBV20-1 and TRBJ2-7; 10 bases are a match to TRBD1. Germline lookup yields CDR1 DFQATT and CDR2 SNEGSKA (reference sequence). The CDR3 is 12 residues long. V shed 3 bases, J shed 6 bases, and the junction held 2 bases outside the gene matches. The chain's CDR3 is CSARTGGFEQYF. In DNA, the CDR3 is TGCAGTGCTAGGACAGGGGGCTTCGAGCAGTACTTC.

This clonotype has only one observation. A read error may be the cause here, since a much bigger clone is one base away. The chain employs TRBV4-3 and TRBJ2-3; tentative D call: TRBD1 (5 bases). The germline CDR1 and CDR2 sequences are LGHNA and YSLEER. V was trimmed by 0 bases and J by 2 bases, leaving 12 bases between them. The CDR3 has 16 amino acids. CDR3 nucleotides: TGCGCCAGCAGCCAAGAGACAGCCTCTAACACAGATACGCAGTATTTT. Translating gives CASSQETASNTDTQYF.

Worth noting for this clonotype: The conserved phenylalanine or tryptophan normally closing the CDR3 is absent here, so this likely arose from a read error. V usage is TRBV6-2 or TRBV6-3 and J usage is TRBJ1-5; possibly TRBD1 for D (5 bases). The germline gives CDR1 MNHEY, CDR2 SVGEGT. The CDR3 consists of 14 residues. CDR3 region: CGSCSGDGNQPQHS. The CDR3 coding sequence is TGTGGCAGCTGTTCGGGGGACGGCAATCAGCCCCAGCATTCT.

Turning to this clonotype: This is likely a read error, given that the CDR3 carries no conserved phenylalanine or tryptophan at its end. The genes are TRBV11-2 and TRBJ1-1; D is possibly TRBD1 (6 bases). The CDR3 is 16 residues long. Germline V CDR1 and CDR2: SGHAT, FQNNGV. The CDR3 reads CASSLGDRERGMRAFL. The CDR3 DNA sequence: TGTGCAAGCAGCTTGGGGGACCGGGAGAGGGGGATGAGGGCTTTCTTA.

In the case of this clonotype: A read error may account for a junction end that differs from germline. The V and J genes are TRBV20-1 and TRBJ2-1; D is uncertain. The CDR3 sequence is 14 residues long. Germline V gene lookup returns CDR1 DFQATT and CDR2 SNEGSKA (reference sequence). CDR3 amino acids: CSAQAAEGHNEQFF. The DNA of the CDR3 is TGCAGTGCCCAGGCGGCGGAAGGCCACAATGAACAGTTCTTC.

This clonotype was counted only a few times. This may be a read error: a much more frequent sequence differs by one nucleotide. The CDR3 is CASRLTGYEQYF. CDR3 in DNA: TGTGCCTCCCGACTAACGGGCTACGAGCAGTACTTC. J is TRBJ2-7 and V is TRBV13; D perhaps matches TRBD2 (5 bases). The CDR3 covers 12 residues. V lost 11 bases, J lost 3 bases, and 14 bases lay in between. Germline V gives CDR1 PRHDT, CDR2 FYEKMQ (reference sequence). Filled out from reference TRBV13 and TRBJ2-7, the complete variable domain reads AAGVIQSPRHLIKEKRETATLKCYPIPRHDTVYWYQQGPGQDPQFLISFYEKMQSDKGSIPDRFSAQQFSDYHSELNMSSLELGDSALYFCASRLTGYEQYFGPGTRLTVT.

This clonotype has a single count. The chain combines TRBV12-3 or TRBV12-4 with TRBJ2-7; weak D call: TRBD1 (6 bases). The V end lost 7 bases, the J end lost 0 bases, and 13 bases lay between the germline ends. CDR3 length: 14 residues. For the CDR3, the DNA is TGTGCCAGCATTGATGGACAGCTCTCCTACGAGCAGTACTTC. Its translation: CASIDGQLSYEQYF.

The rearrangement uses TRBV7-8 and TRBJ2-7; 11 bases fit TRBD1. Per germline, CDR1 SGHVS and CDR2 FQNEAQ. The CDR3 sequence is 14 residues long. V lost 2 bases, J lost 4 bases, and 1 base stayed unmatched. CDR3 sequence: CASSLWDRGYEQYF. CDR3 bases: TGTGCCAGCAGCTTATGGGACAGGGGGTACGAGCAGTACTTC.

This clonotype has ten or more counts. V usage is TRBV20-1 and J usage is TRBJ1-3; tentatively, D is TRBD1 (5 bases). Deletions cut 0 bases from V and 4 bases from J, with 10 bases between. Germline V lookup: CDR1 DFQATT, CDR2 SNEGSKA (reference sequence). The CDR3 totals 14 residues. The CDR3 is CSARDWGSGNTIYF. CDR3 DNA sequence: TGCAGTGCTAGAGATTGGGGGTCGGGAAACACCATATATTTT.

The chain recombines TRBV28 with TRBJ1-6; tentatively, D is TRBD1 (5 bases). The CDR3 length is 16 residues. Germline loops: CDR1 MDHEN, CDR2 SYDVKM. V lost 7 bases to trimming and J lost 0 bases, with 13 bases between them. CDR3 coding DNA: TGTGCCAGCAATGTGACAGCAAGCTCCTATAATTCACCCCTCCACTTT. Translated: CASNVTASSYNSPLHF.

On this clonotype: This may be a read error, as it is one base from a much larger clone. This chain connects TRBV12-3 or TRBV12-4 to TRBJ2-5; D gene ambiguous. V shed 4 bases and J shed 5 bases, with 11 bases lying between them. The CDR3 has 13 amino acids. The CDR3 is CASSYTVGETQYF. The CDR3 nucleotides read TGTGCCAGCAGTTATACAGTGGGGGAGACCCAGTACTTC.

The rearrangement uses TRBV7-3 and TRBJ2-2; D not resolved. Trimming removed 3 bases from V and 2 bases from J, with 13 bases in between. The CDR3 loop spans 16 amino acids. The germline CDR1 and CDR2 sequences are SGHTA and FQGTGA. CDR3 sequence (DNA): TGTGCCAGCAGCTTTGGCGTGAGGACCAACACCGGGGAGCTGTTTTTT. Residues: CASSFGVRTNTGELFF.

A note on this clonotype: At one end, the junction sequence differs from germline, possibly due to a read error. The rearrangement joins TRBV6-5 to TRBJ2-5; 10 bases fit TRBD1. In germline, CDR1 is MNHEY, CDR2 SVGAGI. The CDR3 is 16 residues long. The CDR3 reads CASSYHRDRGGETLYF. The CDR3 nucleotides are TGTGCCAGCAGTTACCACCGGGACAGGGGTGGGGAGACCCTGTACTTC.

A remark on this clonotype: A read error may be the cause here, since a much bigger clone is one base away. CDR3 nucleotides: TGTGCCAGCAGCCAAGAAGGGGCCTTAAACTCCTACGTGCAGTACTTC. This codes for CASSQEGALNSYVQYF. The chain has TRBV4-2 and TRBJ2-7, with D possibly TRBD1 on 5 matching bases. This CDR3 spans 16 amino acids. The germline V gene encodes CDR1 LGHNA and CDR2 YNFKEQ.

This clonotype was seen only once. A much bigger clone sits one base away, suggesting this may be a read error. This chain uses TRBV4-3 with TRBJ2-7; 10 bases fit TRBD1. Germline V gene data show CDR1 as LGHNA and CDR2 as YSLEER. Trimming cost V 3 bases and J 1 base; bases outside gene matches: 3. The CDR3 length is 15 residues. CDR3 in DNA: TGCGCCAGCAGCCACCGGACAGGGGGTTCCTACGAGCAGTACTTC. Its translation: CASSHRTGGSYEQYF.

This clonotype has a handful of counts. This chain links TRBV29-1 with TRBJ1-2; tentatively, D is TRBD1 (5 bases). This CDR3 spans 12 amino acids. From germline, CDR1 is SQVTM and CDR2 ANQGSEA. CDR3 sequence reads: CSVGGMAYGYTF. CDR3 coding DNA: TGCAGTGTGGGGGGAATGGCGTATGGCTACACCTTC.

This clonotype was observed a handful of times. This may be a read error: a much more frequent sequence differs by one nucleotide. Here the CDR3 reads CSVQGDNEQFF. CDR3 sequence (DNA): TGCAGTGTACAGGGGGACAATGAGCAGTTCTTC. The chain couples TRBV20-1 to TRBJ2-1, with 8 bases that match TRBD1. Germline CDR1 and CDR2: DFQATT and SNEGSKA (reference sequence). This CDR3 is built from 11 residues. The V and J ends lost 7 bases and 5 bases, in that order; junction bases with no gene match: 1.

As concerns this clonotype: A much larger clone lies one base from this, so it may be a read error. The gene calls are TRBV4-1 and TRBJ2-7, with D perhaps being TRBD1 or TRBD2 (6 bases each). This CDR3 has 14 amino acids. V was cut by 4 bases and J by 5 bases, with 15 bases left in between. Germline V CDR1 and CDR2: MGHRA, YSYEKL. For the CDR3, the DNA is TGCGCCAGCAGCCTCCAGGAGGGACATAACGAGCAGTACTTC. This sequence encodes CASSLQEGHNEQYF.

A remark on this clonotype: This is likely a read error, given that the CDR3 carries no conserved phenylalanine or tryptophan at its end. This chain links TRBV4-3 with TRBJ2-1, with TRBD1 as a possible D gene (6 bases). The CDR3 runs to 14 residues. CDR1 is LGHNA and CDR2 is YSLEER in the germline V gene. CDR3 residues: CASSQDYRDNEQFL. CDR3 in DNA: TGTGCCAGCAGCCAGGATTACAGGGACAATGAGCAGTTCCTC.